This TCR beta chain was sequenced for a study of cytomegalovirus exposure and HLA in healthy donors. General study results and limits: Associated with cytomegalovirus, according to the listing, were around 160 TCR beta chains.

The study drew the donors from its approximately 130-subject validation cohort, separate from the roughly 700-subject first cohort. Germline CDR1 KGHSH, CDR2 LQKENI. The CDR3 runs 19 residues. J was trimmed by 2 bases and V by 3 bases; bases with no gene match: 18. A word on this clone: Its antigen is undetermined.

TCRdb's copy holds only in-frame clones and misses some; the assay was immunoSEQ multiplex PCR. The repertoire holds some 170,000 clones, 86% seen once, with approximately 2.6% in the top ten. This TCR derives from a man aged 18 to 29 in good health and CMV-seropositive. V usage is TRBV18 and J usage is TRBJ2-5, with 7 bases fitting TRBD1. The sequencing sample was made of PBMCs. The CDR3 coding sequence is TGTGCCAGCTCACCCCCCGGACAGGCTAGTCCCCCGTTACAAGAGACCCAGTACTTC. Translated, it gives CASSPPGQASPPLQETQYF.